A single sample gave rise to the 2 T cell receptor beta chains below, sequenced in a study of T-cell reconstitution after alpha-beta-depleted transplantation in children. This sample's TCRbeta library carried unique molecular identifier barcodes. MiXCR, applied by TCRdb to the PCR reads, yields one record per CDR3 protein. The top ten clones hold 6% to 7% of a sample with about 260,000 distinct CDR3 sequences, around 7.5% of them seen once. The sample here was PBMCs, mostly from graft donor cells, taken 180 days after TCRalphabeta/CD19-depleted stem cell transplant. The source of these receptors is a male patient younger than 18 who had a stem cell transplant for acute lymphoblastic leukemia, so the T cells may come from the graft donor.

In its sample, this clonotype was seen many times. Relative to the germline gene, one junction end is altered; a read error may explain this. The chain is built from TRBV7-9 and TRBJ1-5; D not resolved. This CDR3 is built from 12 residues. CDR1 is SEHNR, CDR2 FQNEAQ, per germline (reference sequence). The CDR3 loop reads CASSLPNKPQHF. CDR3 DNA sequence: TGTGCCAGCAGCTTACCCAATAAGCCCCAGCATTTT.

With respect to this clonotype: One base away lies a much larger clone, so this may be a sequencing read error. The missing conserved phenylalanine or tryptophan at the end of this CDR3 makes a read error likely. The chain carries TRBV4-2 and TRBJ1-5; TRBD1 is a possible D gene (6 bases). There are 18 residues in the CDR3. Trimming shortened V by 0 bases and J by 9 bases, and 24 bases separated the two germline ends. Germline CDR1 is LGHNA and CDR2 is YNFKEQ. CDR3 bases: TGTGCCAGCAGCCAAGAGGGCCAGGGGATCTCAAGTGTATTGCCCCAGCATCTT. Its translation: CASSQEGQGISSVLPQHL.